This TCR beta chain originates from a study of blood T cell repertoires in COVID-19. At the level of the study: There were acute and convalescent COVID-19 samples, and they came from the United States, Italy and Spain. Sample material is recorded as cDNA or gDNA derived from T cells, B-cell-depleted T cells, or PBMCs.

The germline V and J ends were trimmed by 4 bases and 0 bases, with 10 bases remaining between them. The CDR3 totals 15 residues. The germline V gene encodes CDR1 SGHNT and CDR2 YYREEE (reference sequence). Authors' methods: The authors estimated nucleated cell counts from reference gene primer amplification. Produced via immunoSEQ multiplex PCR; TCRdb's table is partial and in-frame only. V and J calls and clone size are as listed in that table; D and trimming were resolved from the DNA. The profile shows some 20,000 clones, 82% of them singletons. This chain links TRBV5-4 with TRBJ2-2, with unresolved D. Sequencing was done on a sample of peripheral blood. The origin of this receptor is a human donor in a cohort sampled during active COVID-19. In DNA form, the CDR3 reads TGTGCCAGCAGCCCGAGCGCCACGAACACCGGGGAGCTGTTTTTT. Amino acids: CASSPSATNTGELFF. Supplemented by reference TRBV5-4 and TRBJ2-2, the full variable domain reads ETGVTQSPTHLIKTRGQQVTLRCSSQSGHNTVSWYQQALGQGPQFIFQYYREEENGRGNFPPRFSGLQFPNYSSELNVNALELDDSALYLCASSPSATNTGELFFGEGSRLTVL.